The rows below give T cell receptor beta chains drawn from one sample of a study of tumor-infiltrating lymphocytes in oesophageal squamous cell carcinoma. In TCRdb, the PCR reads were re-called with MiXCR into one record per CDR3 protein. Of about 12,000 distinct CDR3 sequences in the sample, 50% to 60% were seen once. Specimen: esophageal tumor tissue. These receptors were taken from a female donor with esophageal squamous cell carcinoma. Each CDR3 is given without its conserved first and last residue. Fields, in order: J gene, V gene, CDR3 protein.

>-|TRBV6-1
ASRGTGGFYGYT
>TRBJ2-3|TRBV7-2
ASSLATVSTDTQY
>TRBJ1-1|TRBV2
ASSEGGQEAF
>TRBJ1-1|TRBV28
ASKGQGSEAF
>TRBJ2-5|TRBV7-3
ASSPWTGGLETQY
>-|TRBV10-3
AISDPSGRADNEQF
>-|TRBV12-3/TRBV12-4
ASSLRHLQETQY
>TRBJ2-1|TRBV12-3/TRBV12-4
ASSFRLAASYNEQF
>TRBJ1-3|TRBV14
ASSPGTAGNTIY
>TRBJ1-5|TRBV6-1
ATTDSGQPQH
>-|TRBV5-4
ASSPGLAGDNEQY
>TRBJ2-5|TRBV7-6
ASSWGGVNEQY
>TRBJ1-2|TRBV6-6
ASSSGQAIYGYT
>-|TRBV7-2
ASSRFVVTSANNEQF
>TRBJ1-1|TRBV7-6
ASSLPDTEAF
>TRBJ2-1|TRBV10-2
ASRLAGGALDEQF
>TRBJ1-2|TRBV12-3/TRBV12-4
ASSRQTGALYGYT